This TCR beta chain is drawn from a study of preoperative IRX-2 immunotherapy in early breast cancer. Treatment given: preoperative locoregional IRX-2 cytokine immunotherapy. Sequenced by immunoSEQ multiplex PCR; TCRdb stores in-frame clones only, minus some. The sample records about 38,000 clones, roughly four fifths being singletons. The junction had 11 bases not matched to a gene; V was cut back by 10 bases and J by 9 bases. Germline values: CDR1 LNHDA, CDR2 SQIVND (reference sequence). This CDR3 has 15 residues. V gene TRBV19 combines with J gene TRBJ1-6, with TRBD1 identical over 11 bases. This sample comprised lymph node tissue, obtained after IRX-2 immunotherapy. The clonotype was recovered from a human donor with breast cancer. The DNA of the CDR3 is TGTGCCACATCCCGCGGGGGGACAGGGGGTTCACCCCTCCACTTT. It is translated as CATSRGGTGGSPLHF.